This entry describes one T cell receptor beta chain. This receptor's antigen is unknown. Base qualities are not provided; no much larger clone lies one nucleotide away. One collaborating source in Seattle enrolled patients during active infection and followed them longitudinally through the course of disease. Whole blood was collected in K2EDTA tubes by collaborating institutions according to the institutions' own protocols. For TCRbeta analysis, collaborators shipped samples as frozen whole blood, isolated PBMCs, or DNA extracted from either of those sample types. The immunoSEQ Assay, a bias-controlled multiplex PCR, was used to amplify TCRbeta CDR3 regions from genomic DNA. Under the source paper's analysis protocol: The number of nucleated cells in each sample was estimated by amplification of reference gene primers within the assay. To quantify the absolute abundance of each unique TCRbeta CDR3 rearrangement, sequence reads were collapsed and filtered. For each sample, productive Simpson clonality was calculated as the square root of Simpson's diversity index over productive rearrangements. TCRdb stores this immuneACCESS table with in-frame sequences only. Part of the clones is absent; in the studies checked, under half of the shortfall reflects unresolved V genes, and no reason is known for the rest. That table gives V, J and clone size, and the DNA gave D and trimming. For this sample there are hundreds of thousands of clones; 75% to 85% appear just once. 4.5% to 6% of the sample belongs to the ten largest clones.

Measured from the cysteine to the phenylalanine, the CDR3 is 15 residues long. Only CDR3 DNA remains: 45 bases, in frame from the first base. V has 4 bases trimmed and J has 5 bases trimmed; junction bases matching no gene number 4. The germline V gene specifies SGHTA as CDR1 and FQGTGA as CDR2. These data are taken from a study of blood T cell repertoires in COVID-19 (dated by TCRdb to 2019 to 2021). Study-wide context: Samples from collaborators originated in the United States, Italy and Spain and spanned both the acute and convalescent phases of COVID-19. The prospective study material was composed of cDNA or gDNA derived from T cells, B-cell-depleted T cells, or PBMCs. Deeply sampled blood TCRbeta repertoires from subjects exposed to, actively infected with, or recovered from COVID-19 were included in the dataset. The repertoires were released in a freely available public database meant as a resource for research on the immune response to SARS-CoV-2. Samples were obtained from the ongoing ImmuneRACE study (first 160 participants) and from about 1,300 subjects provided by 6 global collaborators. Sample metadata almost always included a de-identified subject ID, COVID-19 status, age in years and sex. Where HLA class I and class II types were available, the types were taken from metadata supplied by the sample provider, not from assay-based typing.

Overall study outcomes, separate from this receptor: Clinical and demographic metadata were provided uncurated, with the amount varying by source and participant.

The chain joins TRBV7-3 to TRBJ1-6; 8 of the junction bases match TRBD1. The sequence came from a man aged 50 to 60 with COVID-19, enrolled during active disease. The sample taken for sequencing was peripheral blood. The CDR3 corresponds to CASSSRTGNNSPLHF. The sequence in DNA is TGTGCCAGCAGCTCGAGGACAGGGAATAATTCACCCCTCCACTTT.